This TCR beta chain was obtained from a study of cytomegalovirus exposure and HLA in healthy donors. Whole-study findings and limits: TCR beta chain V- and J-gene trimming was linked, in a later analysis, to a missense variant in DCLRE1C. About 87% or about 30% of the time was how often most TCR beta V segments were productive, according to an earlier analysis. By HLA locus, TCR association rates varied in a later analysis, with DRB1 showing the most and HLA-C the fewest. An analysis that came later showed most CMV-associated TCR beta chains appearing HLA-restricted.

The CDR3 consists of 15 residues. Germline V gene data show CDR1 as KGHSH and CDR2 as LQKENI. V was pared by 5 bases and J by 6 bases, with 10 bases of the junction left unmatched. PCR employed 60 Vbeta and 13 Jbeta primers. Repertoires were generated with immunoSEQ multiplex PCR, while TCRdb's copy carries only in-frame clones and drops some. The sample has about 79,000 clones, 70% to 80% seen once. This clone was seen a few times. Its antigen is undetermined. J is TRBJ2-3 and V is TRBV18; 8 nucleotides align to TRBD2. The sequenced sample was PBMCs. This clonotype was sampled from a man aged 55 to 70 in good health and CMV-seronegative. The CDR3 DNA follows: TGTGCCAGCTCATCAACCGGGACTAGAACGGATACGCAGTATTTT. Protein sequence: CASSSTGTRTDTQYF.